The rows below give T cell receptor beta chains drawn from one sample of a study of cytomegalovirus exposure and HLA in healthy donors. This table comes from immunoSEQ multiplex PCR, and its TCRdb copy is limited to in-frame clones, with some not included. The sample holds approximately 200,000 clones; 80% to 90% are singletons and the top ten take about 2.7%. The sequenced material came from PBMCs. Every receptor here comes from a woman younger than 30 in good health and CMV-seronegative. The CDR3 runs from the conserved cysteine through the conserved F or W. The order of the fields is J gene, D gene, clone size, V gene, CDR3 DNA, CDR3 protein. The D gene is left open where the match is weak. Not all rows give a size; the values are once, few, many and, for expanded clones, a class.

J gene: TRBJ2-7; D gene: -; clone size: -; V gene: TRBV10-3; CDR3 DNA: TGTGCCTCCGGAGAAGGGAGGGCCAGGGGCGAGCAGTACTTC; CDR3 protein: CASGEGRARGEQYF
J gene: TRBJ2-7; D gene: TRBD1; clone size: -; V gene: TRBV6-6; CDR3 DNA: TGTGCCAGCAGTTACTGGGACAGGGGCGAGCAGTACTTC; CDR3 protein: CASSYWDRGEQYF
J gene: TRBJ1-2; D gene: TRBD1; clone size: once; V gene: TRBV7-2; CDR3 DNA: TGTGCCAGCAGCCCGGGACAGGGGGCTGTCGGCTACACCTTC; CDR3 protein: CASSPGQGAVGYTF
J gene: TRBJ2-7; D gene: -; clone size: -; V gene: TRBV30; CDR3 DNA: TGTGCCTGGAGCGCCGGGACTTCCTCTCGCGAGCAGTACTTC; CDR3 protein: CAWSAGTSSREQYF
J gene: TRBJ2-1; D gene: -; clone size: -; V gene: TRBV5-1; CDR3 DNA: TGCGCCAGCAGCCTATACAATGAGCAGTTCTTC; CDR3 protein: CASSLYNEQFF
J gene: TRBJ1-5; D gene: TRBD1; clone size: -; V gene: TRBV6-1; CDR3 DNA: TGTGCCAGCAGTGAGCGCCGGGACAGCTATAGCAATCAGCCCCAGCATTTT; CDR3 protein: CASSERRDSYSNQPQHF
J gene: TRBJ2-7; D gene: TRBD1; clone size: once; V gene: TRBV7-7; CDR3 DNA: TGTGCTAGCAGCTTGACAGGGAACGGAATCGACGAGCAGTACTTC; CDR3 protein: CASSLTGNGIDEQYF
J gene: TRBJ2-3; D gene: TRBD2; clone size: -; V gene: TRBV4-2; CDR3 DNA: TGTGCCAGCAGCCAAGTATCTATGACTAGCGGGTTAGGGACAGATACGCAGTATTTT; CDR3 protein: CASSQVSMTSGLGTDTQYF
J gene: TRBJ2-2; D gene: -; clone size: -; V gene: TRBV7-2; CDR3 DNA: TGTGCCAGCAGCTTACGCGGTATTGCTGGGGAGCTGTTTTTT; CDR3 protein: CASSLRGIAGELFF
J gene: TRBJ1-3; D gene: -; clone size: -; V gene: TRBV15; CDR3 DNA: TGTGCCACCAGCAACGCCGGACTCGGGAACACCATATATTTT; CDR3 protein: CATSNAGLGNTIYF
J gene: TRBJ1-4; D gene: -; clone size: -; V gene: TRBV5-1; CDR3 DNA: TGCGCCAGCAGCGCACTGGGGGGGGCGGATGAAAAACTGTTTTTT; CDR3 protein: CASSALGGADEKLFF
J gene: TRBJ1-2; D gene: -; clone size: -; V gene: TRBV5-4; CDR3 DNA: TGTGCCAGCAGCTTGGGCGAGGAGGGGTATGGCTACACCTTC; CDR3 protein: CASSLGEEGYGYTF
J gene: TRBJ1-1; D gene: -; clone size: -; V gene: TRBV7-8; CDR3 DNA: TGTGCCAGCAGCTTAGACCAGGTGAACACTGAAGCTTTCTTT; CDR3 protein: CASSLDQVNTEAFF
J gene: TRBJ2-5; D gene: TRBD1; clone size: -; V gene: TRBV27; CDR3 DNA: TGTGCCAGCAGTCCCGAAAGGACAGGGGCAGAGACCCAGTACTTC; CDR3 protein: CASSPERTGAETQYF
J gene: TRBJ2-7; D gene: TRBD1; clone size: -; V gene: TRBV7-9; CDR3 DNA: TGTGCCAGCAGGAGCGACAGGGGCTCCAACGAGCAGTACTTC; CDR3 protein: CASRSDRGSNEQYF
J gene: TRBJ1-1; D gene: -; clone size: -; V gene: TRBV27; CDR3 DNA: TGTGCCAGCAGTCCTTTTGGGCGTAGTGAAGCTTTCTTT; CDR3 protein: CASSPFGRSEAFF
J gene: TRBJ1-2; D gene: -; clone size: -; V gene: TRBV28; CDR3 DNA: TGTGCCAGCAGTTTGGTGGACTCAAACTATGGCTACACCTTC; CDR3 protein: CASSLVDSNYGYTF
J gene: TRBJ2-7; D gene: TRBD1; clone size: once; V gene: TRBV7-2; CDR3 DNA: TGTGCCAGCAGCCGAGAGACAGGGCCCTACGAGCAGTACTTC; CDR3 protein: CASSRETGPYEQYF
J gene: TRBJ2-7; D gene: -; clone size: -; V gene: TRBV27; CDR3 DNA: TGTGCCAGCAGTCGCCCGGGAACGTACGAGCAGTACTTC; CDR3 protein: CASSRPGTYEQYF
J gene: TRBJ2-7; D gene: -; clone size: -; V gene: TRBV11-2; CDR3 DNA: TGTGCCAGCAGCTTAGGGGCCTCCTACGAGCAGTACTTC; CDR3 protein: CASSLGASYEQYF
J gene: TRBJ1-5; D gene: -; clone size: -; V gene: TRBV19; CDR3 DNA: TGTGCCAGTAGGGGCATGGTTCAGGGGAATCAGCCCCAGCATTTT; CDR3 protein: CASRGMVQGNQPQHF
J gene: TRBJ1-1; D gene: TRBD1; clone size: -; V gene: TRBV15; CDR3 DNA: TGTGCCACCAGCAGATCCCGGGGACAGTTAAACACTGAAGCTTTCTTT; CDR3 protein: CATSRSRGQLNTEAFF
J gene: TRBJ2-2; D gene: TRBD1; clone size: -; V gene: TRBV5-6; CDR3 DNA: TGTGCCAGCAGCTTGGCAGCAGGGGGCCTGATCGGGGAGCTGTTTTTT; CDR3 protein: CASSLAAGGLIGELFF
J gene: TRBJ2-3; D gene: -; clone size: -; V gene: TRBV29-1; CDR3 DNA: TGCAGCGTTGATCAGAACAGTCCAGATACGCAGTATTTT; CDR3 protein: CSVDQNSPDTQYF
J gene: TRBJ1-1; D gene: TRBD1; clone size: -; V gene: TRBV27; CDR3 DNA: TGTGCCAGCAGGCTCGGACAGGGCGGAGGGGAAGCTTTCTTT; CDR3 protein: CASRLGQGGGEAFF
J gene: TRBJ2-4; D gene: TRBD2; clone size: -; V gene: TRBV5-8; CDR3 DNA: TGTGCCAGCAGCGGGGGGGGAGGGATACCCAAAAACATTCAGTACTTC; CDR3 protein: CASSGGGGIPKNIQYF
J gene: TRBJ2-7; D gene: TRBD1; clone size: -; V gene: TRBV27; CDR3 DNA: TGTGCCAGCAGTTTATGGACCGGGACAGTAAACTACGAGCAGTACTTC; CDR3 protein: CASSLWTGTVNYEQYF
J gene: TRBJ2-1; D gene: TRBD2; clone size: -; V gene: TRBV19; CDR3 DNA: TGTGCCAGTAGGCAGACTGGACTAGCGGGAGGACACTACAATGAGCAGTTCTTC; CDR3 protein: CASRQTGLAGGHYNEQFF
J gene: TRBJ2-2; D gene: TRBD2; clone size: -; V gene: TRBV6-5; CDR3 DNA: TGTGCCAGCAGTGCGGCGGGAGACACCGGGGAGCTGTTTTTT; CDR3 protein: CASSAAGDTGELFF
J gene: TRBJ2-1; D gene: -; clone size: once; V gene: TRBV11-2; CDR3 DNA: TGTGCCAGCAGCCCTACTAGCCACAATGAGCAGTTCTTC; CDR3 protein: CASSPTSHNEQFF
J gene: TRBJ2-5; D gene: -; clone size: -; V gene: TRBV2; CDR3 DNA: TGTGCCAGCAACCCCCAGGGCAGGCAAGAGACCCAGTACTTC; CDR3 protein: CASNPQGRQETQYF